Many counts were recorded for the clone carrying this T cell receptor (beta chain). The target antigen is unknown. This record belongs to a study of T cells in Graves' hyperthyroidism and ophthalmopathy. Researchers amplified the TCR beta CDR3 regions from RNA transcripts. An initial round of RT-PCR targeting the TCR CDR3 relied on the HTBI primer set. TCRdb called the multiplex PCR reads again in MiXCR, with one record for every CDR3 protein. The sample holds 550,000 to 700,000 distinct CDR3 sequences, about half seen once. CDR1 and CDR2 from the germline V gene are DFQATT and SNEGSKA (reference sequence). The CDR3 totals 14 residues. Trimming shortened V by 2 bases and J by 7 bases, and 15 bases separated the two germline ends. Exclusion followed for patients with uncontrolled infection, other autoimmune disease, pregnancy or lactation. The study's findings and limits: Clonotypes that were expanded in thyroid above 0.001 mostly appeared in blood too. Model output signaled ophthalmopathy a median 6.5 months ahead of onset.

The clonotype originates from an adult woman with Graves' disease, either hyperthyroidism or ophthalmopathy (not recorded which). The genes are TRBV20-1 and TRBJ1-5; D is unresolved. The source material was peripheral blood or thyroid tissue (not recorded which). CDR3 protein: CSARLGSAGQPQHF. Here the CDR3 DNA reads TGCAGTGCTAGACTGGGGTCGGCAGGCCAGCCCCAGCATTTT.